Listed below are T cell receptor beta chains from one sample, sequenced in a study of blood T cell repertoires in COVID-19. The method was immunoSEQ multiplex PCR; TCRdb's version includes in-frame clones alone and lacks a portion of them. The sample holds around 100,000 clones; 70% to 90% are singletons and the top ten take 8.4%. The sample taken for sequencing was peripheral blood. The source of these receptors is a woman between 65 and 79 years old who had recovered from COVID-19. The CDR3 runs from the conserved cysteine through the conserved F or W. D genes are given only for firm matches. The size field is filled for only some rows; it gives once, few, many or a size class.

j_gene | d_gene | v_gene | abundance | CDR3aa | CDR3nt
TRBJ1-1 | TRBD1 | TRBV7-8 | few | CASSSRDRGSNTEAFF | TGTGCCAGCAGCTCCCGGGACAGGGGATCCAACACTGAAGCTTTCTTT
TRBJ1-6 | NA | TRBV5-6 | NA | CASSSVRSGSPLHF | TGTGCCAGCAGCTCCGTTAGGTCAGGTTCACCCCTCCACTTT
TRBJ1-1 | TRBD1 | TRBV7-2 | NA | CASLADRYNTEAFF | TGTGCCAGCCTGGCGGACAGGTACAACACTGAAGCTTTCTTT
TRBJ2-3 | NA | TRBV4-1 | NA | CASSQAVGAYTQYF | TGCGCCAGCAGCCAAGCGGTGGGGGCTTATACGCAGTATTTT
TRBJ2-5 | TRBD2 | TRBV7-6 | NA | CASSFPGLAGAKRTQYF | TGTGCCAGCAGCTTCCCGGGACTAGCGGGGGCCAAGAGAACCCAGTACTTC
TRBJ1-6 | NA | TRBV7-2 | NA | CASSLVGRPDSPLHF | TGTGCCAGCAGCTTAGTGGGCAGGCCTGATTCACCCCTCCACTTT
TRBJ1-5 | NA | TRBV9 | NA | CASSPEPNQPQHF | TGTGCCAGCAGCCCCGAGCCCAATCAGCCCCAGCATTTT
TRBJ2-7 | TRBD1 | TRBV6-5 | NA | CASSYSRGQGYEQYF | TGTGCCAGCAGTTACTCGAGGGGACAGGGTTACGAGCAGTACTTC
TRBJ2-7 | NA | TRBV10-3 | once | CAISLSSYEQYF | TGTGCCATCAGTCTCAGCTCCTACGAGCAGTACTTC
TRBJ1-2 | NA | TRBV10-3 | NA | CATGDSTYGYTF | TGTGCCACCGGGGACTCAACCTATGGCTACACCTTC
TRBJ2-7 | NA | TRBV5-1 | few | CASSFAYEQYF | TGCGCCAGCAGCTTCGCCTACGAGCAGTACTTC
TRBJ2-1 | TRBD1 | TRBV19 | NA | CASTGDRGWNEQFF | TGTGCCAGTACTGGGGACAGGGGTTGGAATGAGCAGTTCTTC
TRBJ1-2 | NA | TRBV4-1 | NA | CASSPQAGNNYGYTF | TGCGCCAGCAGCCCCCAAGCGGGGAACAACTATGGCTACACCTTC
TRBJ2-7 | TRBD1 | TRBV6-6 | NA | CASSSTARAFRQGARRYEQYF | TGTGCCAGCAGCAGTACCGCGCGGGCTTTCAGACAGGGGGCCCGTCGGTACGAGCAGTACTTC
TRBJ2-7 | TRBD1 | TRBV18 | NA | CASSPWGQGTYEQYF | TGTGCCAGCTCACCTTGGGGACAGGGGACTTACGAGCAGTACTTC
TRBJ1-6 | NA | TRBV18 | NA | CASSLDRTENSPLHF | TGTGCCAGCTCACTCGATCGCACAGAAAATTCACCCCTCCACTTT
TRBJ2-1 | TRBD2 | TRBV7-2 | NA | CASRGLGLADNEQFF | TGTGCCAGCAGAGGCCTGGGACTAGCAGACAATGAGCAGTTCTTC
TRBJ1-6 | NA | TRBV10-3 | NA | CAIMKESGSPLHF | TGTGCCATCATGAAGGAGAGTGGTTCACCCCTCCACTTT
TRBJ1-5 | NA | TRBV28 | NA | CASSTHWGYSNQPQHF | TGTGCCAGCAGTACGCATTGGGGCTATAGCAATCAGCCCCAGCATTTT